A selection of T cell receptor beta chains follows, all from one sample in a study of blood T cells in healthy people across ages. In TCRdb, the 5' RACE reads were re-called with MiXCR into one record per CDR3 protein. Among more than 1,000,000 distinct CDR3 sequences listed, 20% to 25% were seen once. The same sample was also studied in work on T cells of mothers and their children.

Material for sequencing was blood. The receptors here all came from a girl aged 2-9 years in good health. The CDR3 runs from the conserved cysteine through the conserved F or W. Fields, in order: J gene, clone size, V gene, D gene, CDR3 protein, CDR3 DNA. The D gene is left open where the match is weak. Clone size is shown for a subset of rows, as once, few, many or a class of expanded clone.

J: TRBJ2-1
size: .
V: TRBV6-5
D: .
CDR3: CASSSSDSYNEQFF
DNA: TGTGCCAGCAGTTCCTCAGACAGTTACAATGAGCAGTTCTTC

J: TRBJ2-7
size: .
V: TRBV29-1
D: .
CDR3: CSVEVALKPPSEQYF
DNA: TGCAGCGTTGAAGTCGCGTTAAAACCCCCAAGCGAGCAGTACTTC

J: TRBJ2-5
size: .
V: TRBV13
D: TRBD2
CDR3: CASSFREDETQYF
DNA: TGTGCCAGCAGCTTTCGGGAGGACGAGACCCAGTACTTC

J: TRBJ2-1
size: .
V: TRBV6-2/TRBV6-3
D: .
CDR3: CASRDIRAAYNEQFF
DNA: TGTGCCAGCAGGGATATCAGGGCGGCCTACAATGAGCAGTTCTTC

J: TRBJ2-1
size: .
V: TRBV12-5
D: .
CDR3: CASGPQSEGTSYNEQFF
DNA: TGTGCTAGTGGTCCGCAATCTGAGGGGACCTCCTACAATGAGCAGTTCTTC

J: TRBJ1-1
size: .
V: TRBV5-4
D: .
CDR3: CASSPQPGSGAFF
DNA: TGTGCCAGCAGCCCACAGCCGGGATCCGGAGCTTTCTTT

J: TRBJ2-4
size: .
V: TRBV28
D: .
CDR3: CASSLAGSGNIQYF
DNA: TGTGCCAGCAGTTTGGCAGGTTCGGGGAACATTCAGTACTTC

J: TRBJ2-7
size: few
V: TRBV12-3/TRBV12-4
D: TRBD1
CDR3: CASRQGQGGYEQYF
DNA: TGTGCCAGCAGACAGGGACAGGGTGGGTACGAGCAGTACTTC

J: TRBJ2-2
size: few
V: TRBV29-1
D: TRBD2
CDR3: CSALFRGVNTGELFF
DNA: TGCAGCGCCCTCTTTCGGGGGGTAAACACCGGGGAGCTGTTTTTT

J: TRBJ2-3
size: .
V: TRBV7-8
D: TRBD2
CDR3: CASSYFPGLAGGGDTQYF
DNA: TGTGCCAGCAGCTATTTCCCGGGACTAGCGGGAGGCGGTGATACGCAGTATTTT

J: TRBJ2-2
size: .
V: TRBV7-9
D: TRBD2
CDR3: CASSPGTSIGELFF
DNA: TGTGCCAGCAGTCCCGGGACTAGCATCGGGGAGCTGTTTTTT

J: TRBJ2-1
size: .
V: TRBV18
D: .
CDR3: CASSLQGSHEQFF
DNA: TGTGCCAGCTCGCTTCAGGGTTCCCATGAGCAGTTCTTC

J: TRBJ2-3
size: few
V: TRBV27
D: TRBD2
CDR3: CASAGADTQYF
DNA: TGTGCCAGCGCGGGGGCAGATACGCAGTATTTT

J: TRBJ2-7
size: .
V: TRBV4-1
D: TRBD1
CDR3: CASSQAGQASYEQYF
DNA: TGCGCCAGCAGCCAAGCCGGACAGGCCTCCTACGAGCAGTACTTC

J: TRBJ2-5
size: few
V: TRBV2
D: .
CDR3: CASAGDYGDRGWETQYF
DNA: TGTGCCAGCGCGGGGGATTACGGCGACAGGGGATGGGAGACCCAGTACTTC

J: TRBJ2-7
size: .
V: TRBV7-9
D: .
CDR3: CASSLWELGRSYEQYF
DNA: TGTGCCAGCAGCTTATGGGAACTAGGCCGTTCCTACGAGCAGTACTTC

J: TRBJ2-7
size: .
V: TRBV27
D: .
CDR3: CATAGGTNHLYEQYF
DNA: TGTGCCACAGCTGGTGGTACAAACCACTTATACGAGCAGTACTTC

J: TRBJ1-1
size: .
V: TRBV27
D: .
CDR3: CASSLMAGMNTEAFF
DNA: TGTGCCAGCAGTTTAATGGCAGGGATGAACACTGAAGCTTTCTTT

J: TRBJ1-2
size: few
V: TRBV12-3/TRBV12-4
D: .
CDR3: CASSASVHGYTF
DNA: TGTGCCAGCAGCGCCAGTGTACATGGCTACACCTTC

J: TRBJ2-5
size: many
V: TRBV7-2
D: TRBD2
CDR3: CASSLTSGEETQYF
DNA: TGTGCCAGCAGTCTGACTAGCGGGGAAGAGACCCAGTACTTC

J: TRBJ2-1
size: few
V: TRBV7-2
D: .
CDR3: CASSPTWAVYNEQFF
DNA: TGTGCCAGCAGCCCCACGTGGGCGGTATACAATGAGCAGTTCTTC

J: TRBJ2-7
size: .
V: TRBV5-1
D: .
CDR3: CASTVNIDITYEQYF
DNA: TGCGCCAGCACCGTTAATATTGACATTACCTACGAGCAGTACTTC

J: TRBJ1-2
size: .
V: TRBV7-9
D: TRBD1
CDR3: CASRGQAGRGYTF
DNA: TGTGCCAGCAGGGGACAGGCCGGACGGGGCTACACCTTC

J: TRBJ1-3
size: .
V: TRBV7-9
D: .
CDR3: CASSSLYPDKSGNTIYF
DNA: TGTGCCAGCAGCTCCCTTTATCCAGACAAATCTGGAAACACCATATATTTT

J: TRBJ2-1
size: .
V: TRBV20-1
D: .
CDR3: CSGGLSYNEQFF
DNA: TGCAGTGGCGGGCTTTCTTACAATGAGCAGTTCTTC

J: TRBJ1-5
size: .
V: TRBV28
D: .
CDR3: CASSSAPDHQPQHF
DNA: TGTGCCAGCAGTTCCGCCCCGGATCATCAACCCCAGCATTTT

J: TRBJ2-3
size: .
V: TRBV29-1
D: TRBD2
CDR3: CSASGLAQEVDTQYF
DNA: TGCAGCGCATCAGGACTAGCTCAAGAGGTGGATACGCAGTATTTT

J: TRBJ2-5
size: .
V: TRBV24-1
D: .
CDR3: CATSDRERAGETQYF
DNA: TGTGCCACCAGTGATCGGGAGCGGGCGGGAGAGACCCAGTACTTC

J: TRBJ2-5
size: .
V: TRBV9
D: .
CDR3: CASSAAGQTLKETQYF
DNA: TGTGCCAGCAGCGCTGCGGGACAGACCCTCAAAGAGACCCAGTACTTC

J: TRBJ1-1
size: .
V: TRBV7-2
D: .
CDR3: CASSLGGPYTEAFF
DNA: TGTGCCAGCAGCTTAGGGGGGCCTTACACTGAAGCTTTCTTT

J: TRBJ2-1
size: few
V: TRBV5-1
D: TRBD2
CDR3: CASSLSPGLANEQFF
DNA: TGCGCCAGCAGCTTGTCACCGGGACTAGCGAATGAGCAGTTCTTC

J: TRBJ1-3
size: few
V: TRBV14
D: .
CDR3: CASSQKSGTPSSGNTIYF
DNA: TGTGCCAGCAGCCAGAAGTCCGGGACACCCAGCTCTGGAAACACCATATATTTT

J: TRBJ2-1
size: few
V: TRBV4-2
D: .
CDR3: CASSQDDSDNEQFF
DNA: TGTGCCAGCAGCCAAGATGACTCCGACAATGAGCAGTTCTTC

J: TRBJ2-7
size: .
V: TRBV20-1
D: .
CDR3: CSATGRPYEQYF
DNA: TGCAGTGCCACCGGGAGACCCTACGAGCAGTACTTC

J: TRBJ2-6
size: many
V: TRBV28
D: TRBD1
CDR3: CASSPDRAGANVLTF
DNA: TGTGCCAGCAGTCCCGACAGGGCTGGGGCCAACGTCCTGACTTTC

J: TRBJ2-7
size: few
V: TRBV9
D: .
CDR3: CASSVETEYEQYF
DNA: TGTGCCAGCAGCGTAGAGACAGAGTACGAGCAGTACTTC

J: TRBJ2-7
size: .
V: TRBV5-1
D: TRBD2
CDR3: CASGLTSGSSYEQYF
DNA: TGCGCCAGCGGTCTGACTAGCGGGAGTTCCTACGAGCAGTACTTC

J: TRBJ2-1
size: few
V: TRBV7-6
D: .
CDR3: CASSLDQGIYNEQFF
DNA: TGTGCCAGCAGCTTAGACCAAGGGATTTACAATGAGCAGTTCTTC

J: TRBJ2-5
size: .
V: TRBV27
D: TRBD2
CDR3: CASSHSGEETQYF
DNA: TGTGCCAGCAGTCATAGCGGGGAAGAGACCCAGTACTTC

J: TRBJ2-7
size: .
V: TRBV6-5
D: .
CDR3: CASSYLVTTYEQYF
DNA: TGTGCCAGCAGTTACTTGGTCACGACTTACGAGCAGTACTTC

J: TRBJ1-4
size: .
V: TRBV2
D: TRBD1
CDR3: CASSYRGANEKLFF
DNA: TGTGCCAGCAGTTACAGGGGGGCTAATGAAAAACTGTTTTTT

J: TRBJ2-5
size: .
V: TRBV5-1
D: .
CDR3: CASSLVTGQGETQYF
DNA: TGCGCCAGCAGCTTGGTGACGGGTCAGGGTGAGACCCAGTACTTC

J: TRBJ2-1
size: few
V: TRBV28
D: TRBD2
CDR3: CASSPIRPTSGSLHEQFF
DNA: TGTGCCAGCAGTCCTATTAGGCCGACTAGCGGGAGCCTTCATGAGCAGTTCTTC

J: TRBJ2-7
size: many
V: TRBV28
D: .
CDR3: CASSLNPSYEQYF
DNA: TGTGCCAGCAGTTTAAACCCCTCCTACGAGCAGTACTTC

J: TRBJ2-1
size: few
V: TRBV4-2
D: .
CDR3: CASSRPGETYNEQFF
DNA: TGTGCCAGCAGCCGACCAGGGGAAACCTACAATGAGCAGTTCTTC

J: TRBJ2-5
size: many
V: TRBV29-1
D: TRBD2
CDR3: CSVAGGQETQYF
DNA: TGCAGCGTCGCGGGAGGGCAAGAGACCCAGTACTTC

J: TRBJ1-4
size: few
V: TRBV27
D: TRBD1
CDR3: CASSVLTGRNEKLFF
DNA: TGTGCCAGCAGTGTCCTGACAGGGCGAAATGAAAAACTGTTTTTT